This passage covers 32 T cell receptor beta chains from one sample sequenced in a study of Tregs in tolerant kidney transplant recipients. Method: immunoSEQ multiplex PCR; TCRdb's copy keeps in-frame clones and lacks some. The sample has about 2,000 clones. No antigen has been identified for these receptors. After approximately 6 days with irradiated graft donor PBMCs, CFSE-labeled recipient PBMCs were FACS-sorted. This specimen consisted of CD8+ T cells from blood cultured with allogeneic cells, obtained before the transplant. The receptors come from a human patient who received a combined kidney and bone marrow transplant.

The CDR3: CASGPGVDSPLHF. The CDR3 DNA, read in part, is TGTGCCAGCGGACCGGGGGTGGATTCACCC. The chain carries TRBV19 and TRBJ1-6; maybe TRBD1 (5 bases). The read comes to an end 3 residues before the CDR3 does, leaving the germline J gene to fill in the end. V was trimmed by 9 bases and J by 8 bases, leaving 14 bases between them. CDR1 and CDR2 (germline): LNHDA, SQIVND (reference sequence). The CDR3 is 13 amino acids.

A remark on this clone: The read comes to an end 3 residues before the CDR3 does, leaving the germline J gene to fill in the end. This rearrangement joins TRBV11-3 to TRBJ2-1; TRBD2 agrees at 8 bases. V lost 4 bases, J lost 5 bases, and 7 bases stayed unmatched. The V gene's germline CDR1 is SGHNT and CDR2 YENEEA. The CDR3 has 15 residues. CDR3 DNA (partial): TGTGCCAGCAGCTCCCGACTAGCGCCTGACAATGAG. Translated: CASSSRLAPDNE. In full, the CDR3 reads CASSSRLAPDNEQFF.

This clone shows up as medium-sized (0.01 to 0.1%) by frequency. The read finishes 3 residues shy of the CDR3 end, and the germline J gene is used to complete it. The V call is TRBV19, the J call TRBJ2-1; TRBD2 might be the D (6 bases). The CDR3 has 13 amino acids. Deletions cut 3 bases from V and 4 bases from J, with 7 bases between. Germline V gene lookup returns CDR1 LNHDA and CDR2 SQIVND (reference sequence). Partial CDR3 DNA: TGTGCCAGTAGTATGGAGGGGTACAATGAG. Translated: CASSMEGYNE. The full CDR3 protein is CASSMEGYNEQFF.

A remark on this clone: The read finishes 3 residues shy of the CDR3 end, and the germline J gene is used to complete it. The chain joins TRBV20-1 to TRBJ2-7; 10 bases are shared with TRBD2. Trimming cost V 0 bases and J 2 bases; bases outside gene matches: 4. The CDR3 runs 15 residues. Germline lookup yields CDR1 DFQATT and CDR2 SNEGSKA (reference sequence). CDR3 DNA, as far as it was read: TGCAGTGCTAGAGAGGGGACTAGCGCGCCCTACGAG. Translating gives CSAREGTSAPYE. The CDR3 as a whole reads CSAREGTSAPYEQYF.

By frequency, this clone registers large. The sequenced fragment ends 3 residues before the CDR3 boundary, so the rest is inferred from the germline J gene. The rearrangement links TRBV6-1 to TRBJ2-5; D perhaps matches TRBD1 (5 bases). The CDR3 has 14 residues. Between the trimmed V and J ends, which lost 3 bases and 7 bases, there was a span of 15 bases. Germline CDR1 and CDR2: MNHNS and SASEGT. Here the CDR3 reads CASSEQGSKGTQYF. Incomplete CDR3 DNA: TGTGCCAGCAGTGAGCAGGGAAGTAAGGGGACC.

This clone is labeled medium-sized based on frequency. With the read ending 3 residues before the CDR3 end, the germline J gene is used to fill in that end. V is TRBV20-1 and J is TRBJ1-2; 7 bases agree with TRBD1. There are 12 residues in the CDR3. CDR1 DFQATT and CDR2 SNEGSKA come from the germline V gene (reference sequence). The sequenced CDR3 bases are TGCAGTGCCGAAGACAGGGAGAGGGGC. Translating it yields CSAEDRERG. The full CDR3 protein is CSAEDRERGYTF.

Notes on this clone: The read ends 3 residues early relative to the CDR3; the germline J gene fills the gap. The V call is TRBV10-3, the J call TRBJ2-7; D tentatively fits TRBD1 or TRBD2 (5 bases each). Trimming removed 7 bases at V and 2 bases at J, with 18 bases between. From germline, CDR1 is ENHRY and CDR2 SYGVKD. The length of the CDR3 is 15 residues. CDR3 amino acids: CAIKAVEGSAYEQYF. Partial CDR3 DNA: TGTGCCATCAAGGCGGTCGAGGGGAGTGCCTACGAG.

Frequency places this clone as medium-sized. The read terminates 3 residues before the CDR3 end, so the remaining end is supplied by the germline J gene. V is TRBV2 and J is TRBJ1-2; 8 nucleotides line up with TRBD1. This CDR3 has 15 amino acids. The germline CDR1 and CDR2 sequences are SNHLY and FYNNEI. CDR3 loop: CASSESPQGAQGYTF. The CDR3 DNA, read in part, is TGTGCCAGCAGTGAGTCTCCCCAGGGGGCGCAAGGC.

In terms of frequency, this clone is large. With the read ending 3 residues before the CDR3 end, the germline J gene is used to fill in that end. J is TRBJ2-6 and V is TRBV19; 11 nucleotides line up with TRBD2. The trim removed 7 bases at V and 2 bases at J, leaving 7 bases unmatched. Germline V CDR1 and CDR2: LNHDA, SQIVND (reference sequence). This CDR3 comprises 17 residues. The sequenced part of the CDR3 DNA is TGTGCCAGTATCAAGGTAGCGGGGGGGCCTGGGGCCAACGTC. Protein sequence: CASIKVAGGPGANV. Given in full, the CDR3 is CASIKVAGGPGANVLTF.

According to its frequency, this clone is medium-sized. The read terminates 3 residues before the CDR3 end, so the remaining end is supplied by the germline J gene. The chain links TRBV7-2 to TRBJ1-2; D gene unclear. Trimming cost V 3 bases and J 4 bases, with 15 bases left between them. The germline V gene encodes CDR1 SGHTA and CDR2 FQGNSA. This CDR3 is built from 15 residues. The part of the CDR3 DNA that was read is TGTGCCAGCAGCTTCGGTCGATACAGACCCTATGGC. Amino acid sequence: CASSFGRYRPYG. The whole CDR3 sequence reads CASSFGRYRPYGYTF.

For this clone: With the read ending 3 residues before the CDR3 end, the germline J gene is used to fill in that end. The rearrangement joins TRBV13 to TRBJ1-1; perhaps TRBD1 as D (5 bases). Germline loops: CDR1 PRHDT, CDR2 FYEKMQ (reference sequence). This CDR3 is 15 amino acids long. Trimming cost V 4 bases and J 5 bases, with 17 bases left between them. CDR3 DNA (partial): TGTGCCAGCAGCTCCCTGGGTAGGGGCAGGACTGAA. Its protein is CASSSLGRGRTE. The full CDR3 protein reads CASSSLGRGRTEAFF.

Remarks on this clone: From the germline J gene comes the end of the CDR3, since the read stops 3 residues before it. This rearrangement joins TRBV7-9 to TRBJ1-1; tentative D call: TRBD1 (5 bases). CDR3 length equals 13 residues. The V end lost 6 bases, the J end lost 6 bases, and 14 bases lay between the germline ends. CDR1 is SEHNR, CDR2 FQNEAQ, per germline (reference sequence). The part of the CDR3 DNA that was read is TGTGCCAGCAGGTTCGGGGGAAGTGCTGAA. It specifies CASRFGGSAE. The full CDR3 reads CASRFGGSAEAFF.

This clone registers medium-sized by frequency. An end of the junction does not agree with germline; a read error may underlie this. The read ends 3 residues early relative to the CDR3; the germline J gene fills the gap. The chain links TRBV4-2 to TRBJ2-7; 10 bases are shared with TRBD1. CDR1 and CDR2 from the germline V gene are LGHNA and YNFKEQ. The CDR3 runs 14 residues. The CDR3 region is CASSPGQGGYEQYF. The CDR3 DNA, read in part, is TGCGCCAGCAGCCCAGGACAGGGGGGCTACGAG.

About this clone: The sequenced fragment ends 3 residues before the CDR3 boundary, so the rest is inferred from the germline J gene. The chain carries TRBV5-5 and TRBJ1-1; D unresolved. The V gene lost 0 bases and the J gene lost 5 bases, with 8 bases spanning the gap. The CDR3 is 13 residues long. Germline lookup yields CDR1 SGHKS and CDR2 YYEKEE (reference sequence). The covered CDR3 bases are TGTGCCAGCAGCTTGGTATCCGGGACTGAA. It encodes CASSLVSGTE. The whole CDR3 protein reads CASSLVSGTEAFF.

Points on this clone: The read falls 3 residues short of the CDR3 end, and the missing part is taken from the germline J gene. This chain uses TRBV7-9 with TRBJ1-1, with D possibly matching TRBD1 (5 bases). V shed 5 bases and J shed 5 bases, with 15 bases lying between them. Germline assignment: CDR1 SEHNR and CDR2 FQNEAQ (reference sequence). This CDR3 has 14 amino acids. Partial CDR3 DNA: TGTGCCAGCAGCCCAGGGTTTGATAGGACTGAA. Translation: CASSPGFDRTE. In full, the CDR3 is CASSPGFDRTEAFF.

Frequency places this clone as medium-sized. The sequenced fragment ends 3 residues before the CDR3 boundary, so the rest is inferred from the germline J gene. This chain links TRBV11-2 with TRBJ1-1; D uncertain. Trimming stripped 8 bases from V and 5 bases from J, with 12 bases between. Germline loops: CDR1 SGHAT, CDR2 FQNNGV. CDR3 length: 12 amino acids. The CDR3 sequence: CASSLVLTEAFF. Incomplete CDR3 DNA: TGTGCCAGCTCACTGGTCTTGACTGAA.

This clone is medium-sized by frequency. The DNA ends 3 residues before the CDR3 does, and the rest of the CDR3 is filled in from the germline J gene. The chain uses TRBV18 and TRBJ2-7; 8 bases fit TRBD2. Per the germline V gene, CDR1 is KGHSH and CDR2 is LQKENI. V lost 2 bases, J lost 0 bases, and 0 bases stayed unmatched. CDR3 length: 14 amino acids. CDR3: CASSPAGGSYEQYF. CDR3 DNA, as far as it was read: TGTGCCAGCTCACCAGCGGGAGGCTCCTACGAG. The full variable domain, rest sourced from reference TRBV18 and TRBJ2-7, is NAGVMQNPRHLVRRRGQEARLRCSPMKGHSHVYWYRQLPEEGLKFMVYLQKENIIDESGMPKERFSAEFPKEGPSILRIQQVVRGDSAAYFCASSPAGGSYEQYFGPGTRLTVT.

Frequency places this clone as medium-sized. Read data end 3 residues before the CDR3 end; the end is taken from the germline J gene. The genes are TRBV12-3 or TRBV12-4 and TRBJ2-3; D possibly corresponds to TRBD1 (6 bases). Trimming cost V 3 bases and J 8 bases, with 15 bases left between them. The CDR3 has 14 amino acids. The CDR3 sequence is CASSFGTPSTTQYF. CDR3 DNA (partial): TGTGCCAGCAGTTTCGGGACACCAAGTACTACG.

According to its frequency, this clone is medium-sized. The missing CDR3 end, 3 residues past where the read stops, is filled in from the germline J gene. The rearrangement uses TRBV5-6 and TRBJ1-1; perhaps TRBD1 as D (5 bases). CDR1 is SGHDT and CDR2 is YYEEEE in the germline V gene. The CDR3 length is 15 residues. The DNA read from the CDR3 is TGTGCCAGCAGCATCCACGCAGGGAGTGCCGTGACA. Its protein product is CASSIHAGSAVT. The CDR3 reads in full as CASSIHAGSAVTAFF.

As concerns this clone: The CDR3 extends 3 residues past the end of the read, so its final part is completed from the germline J gene. V usage is TRBV4-1 and J usage is TRBJ2-3, with D unresolved. V was shortened by 8 bases and J by 2 bases, with 11 bases between the two germline ends. The CDR3 consists of 13 residues. The germline V gene has CDR1 MGHRA and CDR2 YSYEKL. CDR3 sequence reads: CASLASDTDTQYF. The CDR3 bases that were read are TGCGCCAGCCTGGCTTCTGACACAGATACG.

This CDR3 is CAWSPFEGGGETQYF. The CDR3 DNA, read in part, is TGTGCCTGGAGCCCCTTTGAAGGTGGGGGGGAGACC. The chain recombines TRBV30 with TRBJ2-5; maybe TRBD2 (6 bases). The read ends 3 residues early relative to the CDR3; the germline J gene fills the gap. With 3 bases removed from V and 5 bases from J, the gap between germline ends came to 19 bases. The germline V gene has CDR1 GTSNPN and CDR2 SVGIG (reference sequence). The CDR3 extends over 15 amino acids.

As concerns this clone: The CDR3 is cut off 3 residues early in the read; its end comes from the germline J gene. This rearrangement joins TRBV5-6 to TRBJ1-1; possible D gene TRBD1, 5 bases. The germline V gene has CDR1 SGHDT and CDR2 YYEEEE. V lost 2 bases and J lost 5, with 13 bases in between. The CDR3 contains 14 residues. This CDR3 reads CASSFSTGGTEAFF. The part of the CDR3 DNA that was read is TGTGCCAGCAGCTTTAGTACAGGAGGTACTGAA.

This clone is deemed large by its frequency. The read is 3 residues too short to cover the CDR3 end, so that end is filled in from the germline J gene. V is TRBV5-1 and J is TRBJ2-6, with 7 bases that match TRBD2. Germline CDR1 and CDR2: SGHRS and YFSETQ. This CDR3 has 17 amino acids. With 0 bases clipped from V and 2 bases from J, the junction kept 5 bases outside the gene matches. The CDR3 reads CASSLARDYTGANVLTF. The covered CDR3 bases are TGCGCCAGCAGCTTGGCCAGGGACTATACTGGGGCCAACGTC.

Concerning this clone itself: The read gets to within 3 residues of the CDR3 end, and the germline J gene fills in the rest. The genes are TRBV30 and TRBJ2-6; maybe TRBD1 (6 bases). This CDR3 spans 16 amino acids. Germline V gene data show CDR1 as GTSNPN and CDR2 as SVGIG (reference sequence). The ends were cut back, 2 bases at V and 3 bases at J, with 14 bases in the middle. CDR3 DNA, as far as it was read: TGTGCCTGGAGTCTCCCGCAGGGGAATGGGGCCAACGTC. Translating gives CAWSLPQGNGANV. The entire CDR3 protein is CAWSLPQGNGANVLTF.

The sequenced CDR3 bases are TGTGCCAGCAGTGAAGCGCTAGGGGGGACC. Encoded protein: CASSEALGGT. The complete CDR3 reads CASSEALGGTQYF. The chain carries TRBV2 and TRBJ2-5; perhaps TRBD1 as D (6 bases). Read coverage stops 3 residues before the CDR3 terminus; the germline J gene supplies the remainder. The germline CDR1 and CDR2 sequences are SNHLY and FYNNEI. V lost 0 bases to trimming and J lost 7 bases, with 9 bases between them. The CDR3 sequence is 13 residues long. Filled out from reference TRBV2 and TRBJ2-5, the complete variable domain reads EPEVTQTPSHQVTQMGQEVILRCVPISNHLYFYWYRQILGQKVEFLVSFYNNEISEKSEIFDDQFSVERPDGSNFTLKIRSTKLEDSAMYFCASSEALGGTQYFGPGTRLLVL.

Its frequency marks this clone as medium-sized. From the germline J gene comes the end of the CDR3, since the read stops 3 residues before it. The chain combines TRBV20-1 with TRBJ1-2; TRBD1 might be the D (6 bases). V was trimmed by 2 bases and J by 3 bases, leaving 10 bases between them. In germline, CDR1 is DFQATT, CDR2 SNEGSKA (reference sequence). The length of the CDR3 is 13 residues. CDR3 loop: CSARHYRDYGYTF. CDR3 DNA, as far as it was read: TGCAGTGCTAGACACTACAGGGACTATGGC.

A note on this clone: The observed sequence ends 3 residues before the CDR3 terminus, with the missing tail filled in from the germline J gene. This chain connects TRBV2 to TRBJ2-3, with D hard to call. Trimming removed 10 bases at V and 4 bases at J, with 15 bases between. CDR3 length equals 13 residues. The V gene's germline CDR1 is SNHLY and CDR2 FYNNEI. Here the CDR3 reads CAIVSHSADTQYF. The sequenced CDR3 bases are TGTGCCATAGTATCCCACAGTGCAGATACG.

This clone is medium-sized by frequency. The junction does not match germline at one end; this may be a read error. The observed sequence ends 3 residues before the CDR3 terminus, with the missing tail filled in from the germline J gene. The genes are TRBV4-2 and TRBJ1-1; D unresolved. Germline CDR1 reads LGHNA; CDR2 reads YNFKEQ. The CDR3 is made up of 13 amino acids. CDR3 bases read: TGCGCCAGCAGCCAATTAGCCGGGACTGAA. It encodes CASSQLAGTE. The full CDR3 protein reads CASSQLAGTEAFF.

Judged by frequency, this clone is medium-sized. The read finishes 3 residues shy of the CDR3 end, and the germline J gene is used to complete it. J is TRBJ1-4 and V is TRBV30; TRBD1 might be the D (6 bases). CDR3 length: 15 residues. Germline CDR1 reads GTSNPN; CDR2 reads SVGIG (reference sequence). V lost 2 bases, J lost 6 bases, and 16 bases lay in between. The CDR3 spells CAWSPGQRLYEKLFF. CDR3 DNA (partial): TGTGCCTGGAGTCCTGGACAGAGGCTTTATGAAAAA.

Turning to this clone: The read ends 3 residues before the CDR3 terminus; that terminus is restored from the germline J gene. The chain uses TRBV2 and TRBJ2-5, with 7 bases matching TRBD1. Germline assignment: CDR1 SNHLY and CDR2 FYNNEI. This CDR3 region has 13 residues. After removal of 11 bases from V and 4 bases from J, the junction contained 10 bases not matched to a gene. The CDR3 DNA, read in part, is TGTGCCCTGCGCACAGGGGTGGTAGAGACC. Its protein product is CALRTGVVET. The CDR3 as a whole reads CALRTGVVETQYF.

Regarding this clone: One junction end does not reproduce the germline sequence, and a read error may be involved. The CDR3 end lies 3 residues beyond the end of the read and is filled in from the germline J gene. The rearrangement links TRBV19 to TRBJ2-3, with D perhaps matching TRBD1 or TRBD2 (6 bases each). Germline assignment: CDR1 LNHDA and CDR2 SQIVND (reference sequence). This CDR3 is built from 12 residues. CDR3 sequence: CLCGTTTDTQYF. The CDR3 bases that were read are TGCCTTTGCGGGACAACCACAGATACG.

This clone shows up as medium-sized by frequency. The CDR3 end lies 3 residues beyond the end of the read and is filled in from the germline J gene. The V gene is TRBV4-2, the J gene TRBJ2-3, with TRBD2 identical over 11 bases. V was clipped by 1 base and J by 3 bases; unmatched bases: 6. Germline assignment: CDR1 LGHNA and CDR2 YNFKEQ. The CDR3 runs 17 residues. Partial CDR3 DNA: TGTGCCAGCAGCCAAGGGGGTAGCGGGGGGGTGACAGATACG. Protein sequence: CASSQGGSGGVTDT. The CDR3 as a whole reads CASSQGGSGGVTDTQYF.